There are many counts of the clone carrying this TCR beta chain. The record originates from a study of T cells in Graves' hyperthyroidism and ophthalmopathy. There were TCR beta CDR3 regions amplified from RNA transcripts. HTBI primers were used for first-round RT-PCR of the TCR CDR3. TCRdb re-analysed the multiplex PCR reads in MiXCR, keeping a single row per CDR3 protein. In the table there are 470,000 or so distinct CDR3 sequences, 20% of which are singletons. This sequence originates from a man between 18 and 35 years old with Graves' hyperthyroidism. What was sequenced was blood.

Written as DNA, the CDR3 is TGTGCCATCAGTGATGCGGGGGGTAGTGACTACACCATATATTTT. Translating it yields CAISDAGGSDYTIYF. This sequence joins TRBV10-3 and TRBJ1-3; the D gene is possibly TRBD1 (5 bases). Trimming stripped 3 bases from V and 8 bases from J, with 17 bases between. The germline V gene encodes CDR1 ENHRY and CDR2 SYGVKD. This CDR3 contains 15 residues.